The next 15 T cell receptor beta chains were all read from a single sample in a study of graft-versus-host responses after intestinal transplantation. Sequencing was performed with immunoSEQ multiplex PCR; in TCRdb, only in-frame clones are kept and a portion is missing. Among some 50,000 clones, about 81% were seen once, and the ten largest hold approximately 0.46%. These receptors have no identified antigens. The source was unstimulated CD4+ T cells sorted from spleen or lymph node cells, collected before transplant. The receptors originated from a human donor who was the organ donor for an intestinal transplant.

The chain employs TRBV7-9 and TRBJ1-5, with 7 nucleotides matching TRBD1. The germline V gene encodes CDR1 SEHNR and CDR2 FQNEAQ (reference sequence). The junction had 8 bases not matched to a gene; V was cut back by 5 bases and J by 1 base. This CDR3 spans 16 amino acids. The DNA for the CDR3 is TGTGCCAGCAGCGCGGGAGGGGGCCAAAGCAATCAGCCCCAGCATTTT. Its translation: CASSAGGGQSNQPQHF.

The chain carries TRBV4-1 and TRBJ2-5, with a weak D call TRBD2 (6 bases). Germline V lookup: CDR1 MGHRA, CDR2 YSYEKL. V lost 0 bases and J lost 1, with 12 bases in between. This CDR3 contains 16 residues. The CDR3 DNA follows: TGCGCCAGCAGCCAAGATCCGGGGGTCGTCCAAGAGACCCAGTACTTC. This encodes CASSQDPGVVQETQYF.

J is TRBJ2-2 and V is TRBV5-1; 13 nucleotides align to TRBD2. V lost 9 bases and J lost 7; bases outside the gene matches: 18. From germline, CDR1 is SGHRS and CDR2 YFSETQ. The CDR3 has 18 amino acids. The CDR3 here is CAIWGLAGRHLDIGELFF. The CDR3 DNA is TGCGCCATCTGGGGACTAGCGGGACGTCACCTGGATATCGGGGAGCTGTTTTTT.

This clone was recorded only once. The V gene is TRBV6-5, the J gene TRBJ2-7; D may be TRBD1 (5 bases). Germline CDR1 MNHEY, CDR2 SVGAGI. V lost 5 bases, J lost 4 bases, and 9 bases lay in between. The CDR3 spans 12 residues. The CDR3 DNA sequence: TGTGCCAGCAGTACGGACAAATACGAGCAGTACTTC. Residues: CASSTDKYEQYF.

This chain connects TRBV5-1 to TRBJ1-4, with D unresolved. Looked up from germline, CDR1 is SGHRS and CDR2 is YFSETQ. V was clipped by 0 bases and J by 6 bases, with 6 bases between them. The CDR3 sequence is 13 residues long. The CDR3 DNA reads TGCGCCAGCAGCTTGGCCGGGGATGAAAAACTGTTTTTT. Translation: CASSLAGDEKLFF.

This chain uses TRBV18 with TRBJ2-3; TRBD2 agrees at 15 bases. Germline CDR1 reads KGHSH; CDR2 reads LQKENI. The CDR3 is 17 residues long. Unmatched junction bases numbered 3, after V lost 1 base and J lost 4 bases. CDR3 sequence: CASSPRGLAGGSDTQYF. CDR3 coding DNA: TGTGCCAGCTCACCACGGGGACTAGCGGGAGGCTCAGATACGCAGTATTTT.

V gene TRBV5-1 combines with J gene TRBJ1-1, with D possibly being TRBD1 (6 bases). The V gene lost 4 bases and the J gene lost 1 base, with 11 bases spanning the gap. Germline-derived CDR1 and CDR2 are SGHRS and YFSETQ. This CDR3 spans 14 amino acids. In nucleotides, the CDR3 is TGCGCCAGCAGCCCCGCCAGGGGGAACACTGAAGCTTTCTTT. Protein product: CASSPARGNTEAFF.

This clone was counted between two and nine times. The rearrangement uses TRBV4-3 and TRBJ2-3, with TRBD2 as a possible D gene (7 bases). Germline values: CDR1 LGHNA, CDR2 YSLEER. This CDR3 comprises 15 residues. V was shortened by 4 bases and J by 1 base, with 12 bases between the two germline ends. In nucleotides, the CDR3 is TGCGCCAGCAGCCGGGAGGGGGGCCGCACAGATACGCAGTATTTT. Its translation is CASSREGGRTDTQYF.

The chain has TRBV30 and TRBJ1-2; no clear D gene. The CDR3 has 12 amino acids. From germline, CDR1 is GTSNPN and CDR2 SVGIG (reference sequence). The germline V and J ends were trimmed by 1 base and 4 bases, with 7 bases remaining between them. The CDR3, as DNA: TGTGCCTGGAGTGAGGCAGTCTATGGCTACACCTTC. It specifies CAWSEAVYGYTF.

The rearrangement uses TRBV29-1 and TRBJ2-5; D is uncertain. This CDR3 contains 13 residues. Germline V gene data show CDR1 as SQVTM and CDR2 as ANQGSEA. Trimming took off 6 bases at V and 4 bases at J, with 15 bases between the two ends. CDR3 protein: CSVDYYRAETQYF. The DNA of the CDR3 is TGCAGCGTCGATTATTACCGCGCAGAGACCCAGTACTTC.

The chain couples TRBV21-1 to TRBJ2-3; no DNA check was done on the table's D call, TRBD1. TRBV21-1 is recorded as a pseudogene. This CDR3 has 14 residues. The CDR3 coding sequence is TGTGCCAGGAAACAGGGGGAAGGAAGGGATACGCAGTATTTT. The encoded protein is CARKQGEGRDTQYF.

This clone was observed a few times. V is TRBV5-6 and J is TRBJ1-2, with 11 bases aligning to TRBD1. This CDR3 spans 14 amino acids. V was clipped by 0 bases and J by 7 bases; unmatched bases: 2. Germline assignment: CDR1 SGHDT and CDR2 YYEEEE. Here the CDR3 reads CASSLVGTGGGYTF. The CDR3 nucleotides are TGTGCCAGCAGCTTGGTAGGGACAGGGGGTGGCTACACCTTC.

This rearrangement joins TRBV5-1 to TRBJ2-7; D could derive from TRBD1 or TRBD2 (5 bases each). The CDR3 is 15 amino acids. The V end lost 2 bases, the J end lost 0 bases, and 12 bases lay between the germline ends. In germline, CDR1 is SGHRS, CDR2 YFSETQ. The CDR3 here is CASSLGRDLSYEQYF. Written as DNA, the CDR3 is TGCGCCAGCAGCTTAGGAAGGGACCTCTCCTACGAGCAGTACTTC. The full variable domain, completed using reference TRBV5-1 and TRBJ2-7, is KAGVTQTPRYLIKTRGQQVTLSCSPISGHRSVSWYQQTPGQGLQFLFEYFSETQRNKGNFPGRFSGRQFSNSRSEMNVSTLELGDSALYLCASSLGRDLSYEQYFGPGTRLTVT.

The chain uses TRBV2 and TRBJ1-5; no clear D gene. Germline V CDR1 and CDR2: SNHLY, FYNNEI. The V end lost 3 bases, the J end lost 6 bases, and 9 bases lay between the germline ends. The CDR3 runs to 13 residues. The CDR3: CASSDPAVQPQHF. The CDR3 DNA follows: TGTGCCAGCAGTGATCCGGCGGTTCAGCCCCAGCATTTT.

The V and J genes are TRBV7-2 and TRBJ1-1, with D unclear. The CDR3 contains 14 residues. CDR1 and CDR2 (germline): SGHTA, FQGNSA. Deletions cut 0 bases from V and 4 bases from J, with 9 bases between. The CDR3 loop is CASSLAAVGTEAFF. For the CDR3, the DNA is TGTGCCAGCAGCTTAGCGGCAGTTGGCACTGAAGCTTTCTTT.